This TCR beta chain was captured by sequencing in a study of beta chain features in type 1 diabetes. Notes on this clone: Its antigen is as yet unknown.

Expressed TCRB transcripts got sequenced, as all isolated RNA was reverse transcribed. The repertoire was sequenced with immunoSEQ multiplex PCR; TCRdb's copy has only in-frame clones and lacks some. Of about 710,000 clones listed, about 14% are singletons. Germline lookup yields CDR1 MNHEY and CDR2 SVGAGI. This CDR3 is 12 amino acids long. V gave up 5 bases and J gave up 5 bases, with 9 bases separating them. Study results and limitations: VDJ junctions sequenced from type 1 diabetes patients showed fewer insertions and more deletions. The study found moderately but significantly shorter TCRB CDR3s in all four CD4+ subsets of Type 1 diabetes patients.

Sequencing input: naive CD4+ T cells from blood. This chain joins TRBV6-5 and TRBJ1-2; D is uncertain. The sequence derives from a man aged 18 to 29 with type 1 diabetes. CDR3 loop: CASSEDQYGYTF. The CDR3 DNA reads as TGTGCCAGCAGTGAAGACCAGTATGGCTACACCTTC.